The clone carrying this T cell receptor (beta chain) came up many times. This sample was included in a study of metastatic and nonmetastatic thyroid tumors. V was cut by 6 bases and J by 4 bases, with 18 bases left in between. The CDR3 runs 15 residues. Germline V gene lookup returns CDR1 MDHEN and CDR2 SYDVKM. TCRdb redid the clone calls on the PCR reads using MiXCR. The sample records tens of thousands of clones, 10% to 15% being singletons. All patients were treatment-naive before thyroid surgery. This chain links TRBV28 with TRBJ1-1, with D tentatively TRBD1 (5 bases). The sample was blood. The TCR comes from a female donor with papillary thyroid cancer or a benign thyroid nodule (not recorded which). Some clones in this sample may be carry-over from other donors' samples. The DNA for the CDR3 is TGTGCCAGCAGGGAGAGCCTAGGGCAGGGCACTGAAGCTTTCTTT. Its protein product is CASRESLGQGTEAFF.